The 29 T cell receptor beta chains below were found in one sample sequenced in a study of blood T cell repertoires in COVID-19. The protocol was immunoSEQ multiplex PCR, while the TCRdb copy is restricted to in-frame clones and leaves out a portion. Of 110,000 to 150,000 clones in the sample, about 80% are singletons; the top ten hold 5.5% to 7%. The sample consisted of PBMCs or T cells enriched from blood (not recorded which). The receptor source for this set is a woman aged 45-60 years who had recovered from COVID-19.

The count of this clone is one. The rearrangement uses TRBV2 and TRBJ2-7; 9 positions agree with TRBD2. V shed 1 base, J shed 4 bases, and the junction held 5 bases outside the gene matches. Germline V gives CDR1 SNHLY, CDR2 FYNNEI. There are 15 residues in the CDR3. Here the CDR3 reads CASSEGASGVYEQYF. CDR3 DNA: TGTGCCAGCAGTGAAGGGGCTAGCGGGGTATACGAGCAGTACTTC.

The sample holds one count of this clone. The chain has TRBV5-1 and TRBJ1-1; D may be TRBD1 (5 bases). With 0 bases removed from V and 0 bases from J, the gap between germline ends came to 12 bases. Per germline, CDR1 SGHRS and CDR2 YFSETQ. The CDR3 has 16 amino acids. CDR3 nucleotide sequence: TGCGCCAGCAGCTTGGTGCAGGGAAGGCTGAACACTGAAGCTTTCTTT. Translated, it gives CASSLVQGRLNTEAFF.

The CDR3 here is CASSEAPGTPGGGYTF. The CDR3 DNA reads as TGTGCCAGCAGTGAAGCTCCCGGGACACCCGGCGGTGGCTACACCTTC. V and J are TRBV6-1 and TRBJ1-2; D is possibly TRBD1 (6 bases). The V gene lost 0 bases and the J gene lost 7 bases, with 18 bases spanning the gap. The germline CDR1 and CDR2 sequences are MNHNS and SASEGT. CDR3 length equals 16 residues.

The DNA for the CDR3 is TGCGCCAGCAGTATACTAGCGGCCGCCGAGCAGTACGTC. It codes for CASSILAAAEQYV. The chain uses TRBV10-2 and TRBJ2-7; TRBD2 matches 8 bases. Trimming took 5 bases from V and 6 from J; bases not matched to a gene: 6. From germline, CDR1 is WSHSY and CDR2 SAAADI. This CDR3 region has 13 residues.

The chain links TRBV7-9 to TRBJ1-1; D is uncertain. Deletions cut 5 bases from V and 8 bases from J, with 9 bases between. Germline V lookup: CDR1 SEHNR, CDR2 FQNEAQ (reference sequence). This CDR3 comprises 11 residues. CDR3 DNA: TGTGCCAGCAGCCCTCTGTTCGAAGCTTTCTTT. Translating it yields CASSPLFEAFF.

This chain's CDR3 is CASSPTGLAGAYEQYF. The CDR3 DNA is TGTGCCAGCAGTCCGACGGGACTAGCGGGGGCCTACGAGCAGTACTTC. V is TRBV28 and J is TRBJ2-7; 14 nucleotides match TRBD2. The junction had 5 bases not matched to a gene; V was cut back by 5 bases and J by 2 bases. Germline CDR1 is MDHEN and CDR2 is SYDVKM. This CDR3 spans 16 amino acids.

As concerns this clone: This CDR3 is also generated by other DNA sequences in the sample. The rearrangement joins TRBV10-3 to TRBJ2-5, with 8 bases identical to TRBD1. The CDR3 is 13 residues long. V shed 6 bases and J 3 bases; nucleotides not matched to a gene: 3. Germline V gene sequence: CDR1 ENHRY, CDR2 SYGVKD. In DNA, the CDR3 is TGTGCCATCAGCGGACAGGGCGAAGAGACCCAGTACTTC. Translated: CAISGQGEETQYF.

The chain links TRBV9 to TRBJ1-6; the D is unclear. Looked up from germline, CDR1 is SGDLS and CDR2 is YYNGEE. V was trimmed by 0 bases and J by 5 bases, leaving 9 bases between them. The length of the CDR3 is 15 residues. The CDR3 reads CASSVGDTDNSPLHF. The CDR3 DNA is TGTGCCAGCAGCGTAGGAGATACGGATAATTCACCCCTCCACTTT.

This clone has a single count. J is TRBJ2-6 and V is TRBV28; TRBD1 might be the D (6 bases). The germline V gene has CDR1 MDHEN and CDR2 SYDVKM. Trimming shortened V by 6 bases and J by 1 base, and 13 bases separated the two germline ends. The CDR3 totals 16 residues. The CDR3 spells CASSPTGLSGANVLTF. DNA of the CDR3: TGTGCCAGCAGCCCGACAGGTCTTTCTGGGGCCAACGTCCTGACTTTC.

CDR3 sequence (DNA): TGTGCCAGCAGCCCCCCGGGTCGGTATGGCTACACCTTC. Encoded protein: CASSPPGRYGYTF. V and J are TRBV11-2 and TRBJ1-2; the D is unclear. Germline lookup yields CDR1 SGHAT and CDR2 FQNNGV. The V and J ends lost 5 bases and 5 bases respectively, with 12 bases between them. This CDR3 region has 13 residues.

The chain is built from TRBV9 and TRBJ2-5, with 13 positions matching TRBD2. Germline values: CDR1 SGDLS, CDR2 YYNGEE. J gave up 4 bases and V 3 bases, and 9 bases lay outside the gene matches. CDR3 length: 17 residues. CDR3 amino acids: CASSADGLAGVGETQYF. The DNA of the CDR3 is TGTGCCAGCAGCGCCGACGGACTAGCGGGGGTGGGAGAGACCCAGTACTTC.

V usage is TRBV14 and J usage is TRBJ1-1, with TRBD1 as a possible D gene (6 bases). Germline CDR1 SGHDN, CDR2 FVKESK. This CDR3 has 14 residues. The V and J ends lost 4 bases and 0 bases respectively, with 9 bases between them. The CDR3 nucleotides read TGTGCCAGCAGCCCGGGACACCTGAACACTGAAGCTTTCTTT. Protein product: CASSPGHLNTEAFF.

The chain has TRBV6-2 or TRBV6-3 and TRBJ1-5; possibly TRBD1 for D (6 bases). The CDR3 loop spans 16 amino acids. CDR1 is MNHEY and CDR2 is SVGEGT in the germline V gene. The V end was cut by 2 bases, the J end by 3 bases, with 14 bases between. The chain's CDR3 is CASSYHAGAPNQPQHF. CDR3 nucleotide sequence: TGTGCCAGCAGTTACCATGCAGGGGCCCCCAATCAGCCCCAGCATTTT.

This rearrangement joins TRBV6-5 to TRBJ1-2; 8 nucleotides agree with TRBD1. CDR3 size: 15 residues. V was pared by 6 bases and J by 3 bases, with 9 bases of the junction left unmatched. Germline lookup yields CDR1 MNHEY and CDR2 SVGAGI. The CDR3 bases are TGTGCCAGCAGGACAACGGACAGGGTGGACTATGGCTACACCTTC. Translation gives CASRTTDRVDYGYTF.

Only a few counts were recorded for this clone. J is TRBJ2-1 and V is TRBV2; D is ambiguous. Looked up from germline, CDR1 is SNHLY and CDR2 is FYNNEI. The CDR3 contains 11 residues. V shed 5 bases and J shed 8 bases, with 7 bases lying between them. Written as DNA, the CDR3 is TGTGCCAGCAGTTTTAGCTATGAGCAGTTCTTC. Residues: CASSFSYEQFF. The entire variable domain, with the rest obtained from reference TRBV2 and TRBJ2-1, is as follows: EPEVTQTPSHQVTQMGQEVILRCVPISNHLYFYWYRQILGQKVEFLVSFYNNEISEKSEIFDDQFSVERPDGSNFTLKIRSTKLEDSAMYFCASSFSYEQFFGPGTRLTVL.

The chain links TRBV7-8 to TRBJ1-2, with 7 bases lining up with TRBD1. CDR1 is SGHVS and CDR2 is FQNEAQ in the germline V gene. The CDR3 extends over 14 amino acids. V was pared by 7 bases and J by 1 base, with 6 bases of the junction left unmatched. The CDR3 region has the DNA TGTGCCAGCACTTTGACAGGGCTTAACTATGGCTACACCTTC. Translated: CASTLTGLNYGYTF.

The V gene is TRBV4-1, the J gene TRBJ2-1; D gene unclear. Trimming left V 4 bases short and J 4 bases short, with 8 bases between. Germline V CDR1 and CDR2: MGHRA, YSYEKL. The CDR3 extends over 13 amino acids. Written as DNA, the CDR3 is TGCGCCAGCAGCCCAGTTCCTTACAATGAGCAGTTCTTC. The encoded protein is CASSPVPYNEQFF.

The V gene is TRBV11-2, the J gene TRBJ1-1; D ambiguous. This CDR3 region has 13 residues. Between the trimmed V and J ends, which lost 4 bases and 6 bases, there was a span of 12 bases. The germline V gene encodes CDR1 SGHAT and CDR2 FQNNGV. In DNA, the CDR3 is TGTGCCAGCAGCTCCCAAAGGCGGGCTGAAGCTTTCTTT. Translating gives CASSSQRRAEAFF.

V gene TRBV7-8 combines with J gene TRBJ1-1, with D possibly being TRBD1 (6 bases). V gave up 3 bases and J gave up 4 bases, with 12 bases separating them. This CDR3 is built from 14 residues. CDR1 SGHVS and CDR2 FQNEAQ come from the germline V gene. CDR3: CASSFSRGGTEAFF. The CDR3 nucleotides are TGTGCCAGCAGCTTCTCCAGGGGCGGCACTGAAGCTTTCTTT.

This clone was detected only a few times. J is TRBJ2-3 and V is TRBV2; 7 nucleotides agree with TRBD1. Per the germline V gene, CDR1 is SNHLY and CDR2 is FYNNEI. CDR3 length: 14 amino acids. Unmatched junction bases numbered 6, after V lost 6 bases and J lost 3 bases. CDR3 bases: TGTGCCAGCAGAGTAGGGACAGAGACAGATACGCAGTATTTT. Amino acid sequence: CASRVGTETDTQYF.

The chain is built from TRBV28 and TRBJ2-3; TRBD2 matches 9 bases. With V trimmed by 2 bases and J by 2 bases, 2 bases remained unmatched. CDR3 length equals 15 residues. CDR1 and CDR2 (germline): MDHEN, SYDVKM. CDR3 sequence: CASSLRLAVTDTQYF. The CDR3 region has the DNA TGTGCCAGCAGTTTACGACTAGCGGTCACAGATACGCAGTATTTT. Full variable domain (remainder filled in from reference TRBV28 and TRBJ2-3): DVKVTQSSRYLVKRTGEKVFLECVQDMDHENMFWYRQDPGLGLRLIYFSYDVKMKEKGDIPEGYSVSREKKERFSLILESASTNQTSMYLCASSLRLAVTDTQYFGPGTRLTVL.

This clone was seen a single time. The V gene is TRBV5-1, the J gene TRBJ2-2; 7 positions match TRBD2. V was clipped by 9 bases and J by 6 bases; unmatched bases: 8. This CDR3 has 13 amino acids. Germline loops: CDR1 SGHRS, CDR2 YFSETQ. The CDR3 DNA sequence: TGCGCCATCCGGGAGGTTCTTGCCGGGGAGCTGTTTTTT. It translates to CAIREVLAGELFF.

This clone was counted a single time. This chain uses TRBV9 with TRBJ2-5, with 9 bases fitting TRBD2. Germline CDR1 reads SGDLS; CDR2 reads YYNGEE. The ends lost 3 bases at V and 4 bases at J; junction bases unmatched: 10. The CDR3 has 16 amino acids. The CDR3 is CASSGPPAGGRETQYF. Written as DNA, the CDR3 is TGTGCCAGCAGCGGCCCCCCTGCGGGGGGGCGAGAGACCCAGTACTTC.

Only a few counts were recorded for this clone. This chain links TRBV6-6 with TRBJ2-1, with TRBD2 matching 12 bases. This CDR3 is built from 16 residues. Germline-derived CDR1 and CDR2 are MNHNY and SVGAGI (reference sequence). Trimming removed 5 bases from V and 7 bases from J; junction bases left unmatched: 9. CDR3 loop: CASSQTSGSATNEQFF. Here the CDR3 DNA reads TGTGCCAGCAGTCAGACTAGCGGGAGTGCTACAAATGAGCAGTTCTTC.

The chain carries TRBV3-1 (or the pseudogene TRBV3-2) and TRBJ2-7, with 10 bases matching TRBD1. The length of the CDR3 is 18 residues. In germline, CDR1 is LGHDT, CDR2 YNNKEL (reference sequence). V gave up 3 bases and J gave up 0 bases; unmatched junction bases: 11. The CDR3 sequence is CASSHPGTGVLSSYEQYF. The CDR3 DNA sequence: TGTGCCAGCAGCCACCCTGGGACAGGGGTTTTAAGCTCCTACGAGCAGTACTTC.

This rearrangement joins TRBV14 to TRBJ2-6; D call uncertain. Germline CDR1 and CDR2: SGHDN and FVKESK. V lost 4 bases, J lost 0 bases, and 13 bases lay in between. The CDR3 is 17 amino acids. CDR3 bases: TGTGCCAGCAGCCCGAGAGACACCCTCTCTGGGGCCAACGTCCTGACTTTC. It codes for CASSPRDTLSGANVLTF.

Worth noting for this clone: Distinct nucleotide sequences in the sample also encode this CDR3. The chain has TRBV19 and TRBJ1-3; 9 nucleotides align to TRBD1. The germline V gene has CDR1 LNHDA and CDR2 SQIVND (reference sequence). The V segment lost 5 bases and the J segment 0 bases; nucleotides outside the gene matches: 5. The CDR3 sequence is 16 residues long. The CDR3 region has the DNA TGTGCCAGTAGTCCCGGACAGGGGAACTCTGGAAACACCATATATTTT. Translated: CASSPGQGNSGNTIYF.

The J gene is TRBJ1-5, the V gene TRBV15; TRBD1 is a possible D gene (6 bases). The CDR3 has 13 residues. The germline gives CDR1 LNHNV, CDR2 YYDKDF (reference sequence). Between the trimmed V and J ends, which lost 3 bases and 6 bases, there was a span of 9 bases. The chain's CDR3 is CATSSTGFQPQHF. CDR3 sequence (DNA): TGTGCCACCAGCAGTACAGGGTTTCAGCCCCAGCATTTT. Together with reference TRBV15 and TRBJ1-5, the CDR3 gives the full variable domain: DAMVIQNPRYQVTQFGKPVTLSCSQTLNHNVMYWYQQKSSQAPKLLFHYYDKDFNNEADTPDNFQSRRPNTSFCFLDIRSPGLGDTAMYLCATSSTGFQPQHFGDGTRLSIL.

The chain has TRBV6-5 and TRBJ1-4, with 10 bases aligning to TRBD1. This CDR3 region has 14 residues. The germline V gene has CDR1 MNHEY and CDR2 SVGAGI. V lost 6 bases and J lost 8; bases outside the gene matches: 6. CDR3 amino acids: CASRTDRGREKLFF. Written as DNA, the CDR3 is TGTGCCAGCAGAACTGACAGGGGGCGCGAAAAACTGTTTTTT.